This T cell receptor beta chain derives from a study of shared T cell receptors in the human thymus. Trimming took off 8 bases at V and 2 bases at J, with 12 bases between the two ends. The CDR3 length is 12 residues. Germline CDR1 reads SQVTM; CDR2 reads ANQGSEA. This table comes from immunoSEQ multiplex PCR, and its TCRdb copy is limited to in-frame clones, with some not included. The sample lists hundreds of thousands of clones, around nine tenths occurring once. This clone was counted only a few times. The same data also contributed to another study, on human thymus T cells. From that paper: Thymic tissue was derived from resections collected during corrective heart surgery. An apparent bias in V and J gene usage was seen in thymic and blood repertoires.

This receptor was taken from a boy under two years old with a congenital heart defect. This chain joins TRBV29-1 and TRBJ1-1, with D tentatively TRBD1 (5 bases). The source material was thymocytes. The CDR3 nucleotides read TGCAGCACTCGGACAACTAACACTGAAGCTTTCTTT. Translated, it gives CSTRTTNTEAFF. Full variable domain (rest looked up from reference TRBV29-1 and TRBJ1-1): SAVISQKPSRDICQRGTSLTIQCQVDSQVTMMFWYRQQPGQSLTLIATANQGSEATYESGFVIDKFPISRPNLTFSTLTVSNMSPEDSSIYLCSTRTTNTEAFFGQGTRLTVV.